Shown below are 9 T cell receptor beta chains from a single sample sequenced in a study of vaccination effects on CD4 cells after COVID-19. These receptors' targets are unknown. Some clones are missing from TCRdb's copy, which holds only in-frame ones; the method was immunoSEQ multiplex PCR. The sample holds 65,000 to 95,000 clones; over 70% are singletons and the top ten take 0.85% to 1.3%. ViraFEST assay sequencing came after antigen-specific CD4+ T cells were expanded with viral peptide pools. Subsequent to a culture period of around 10 days, CD4+ T cells were isolated. Either the mRNA-1273 or the BNT162b2 vaccine was given to participants as two doses. Sample: CD4+ T cells from PBMCs cultured with HCoV-OC43 spike peptides, taken after COVID-19 vaccination. Specified subset: HCoV-OC43 spike overlapping peptide pool stimulation. Every receptor here comes from a human donor who received a COVID-19 vaccine.

The chain has TRBV6-1 and TRBJ1-6; weak D call: TRBD1 (6 bases). The CDR3 is 15 amino acids. The germline V and J ends were trimmed by 2 bases and 7 bases, with 12 bases remaining between them. From germline, CDR1 is MNHNS and CDR2 SASEGT. The CDR3 loop is CASSEQQGLNSPLHF. The DNA for the CDR3 is TGTGCCAGCAGTGAACAGCAGGGGCTGAATTCACCCCTCCACTTT.

The rearrangement links TRBV7-2 to TRBJ1-2, with 10 bases identical to TRBD1. Germline trimming cut 0 bases from V and 7 bases from J; bases unmatched to any gene: 8. CDR1 and CDR2 from the germline V gene are SGHTA and FQGNSA. This CDR3 comprises 16 residues. The CDR3 DNA follows: TGTGCCAGCAGCTTAGCGGGGACAGGGGCTGGGTCTGGCTACACCTTC. Its protein product is CASSLAGTGAGSGYTF.

The CDR3 region is CASSPGPNTEAFF. For the CDR3, the DNA is TGTGCCAGCAGCCCAGGACCGAACACTGAAGCTTTCTTT. The genes are TRBV7-2 and TRBJ1-1; no clear D gene. The CDR3 is 13 residues long. Germline V gene lookup returns CDR1 SGHTA and CDR2 FQGNSA. The germline V and J ends were trimmed by 5 bases and 1 base, with 8 bases remaining between them.

The chain has TRBV19 and TRBJ1-4, with D possibly TRBD1 on 6 matching bases. CDR1 is LNHDA, CDR2 SQIVND, per germline (reference sequence). The CDR3 covers 15 residues. The V and J ends lost 5 bases and 3 bases respectively, with 13 bases between them. CDR3 residues: CASSHRAEANEKLFF. CDR3 nucleotide sequence: TGTGCCAGTAGTCACAGGGCGGAGGCTAATGAAAAACTGTTTTTT.

The chain carries TRBV5-1 and TRBJ2-1; TRBD1 might be the D (5 bases). CDR1 is SGHRS, CDR2 YFSETQ, per germline. Trimming removed 1 base at V and 4 bases at J, with 12 bases between. The CDR3 runs to 15 residues. CDR3 nucleotides: TGCGCCAGCAGCTTGTCCGGACAAACATACAATGAGCAGTTCTTC. The encoded protein is CASSLSGQTYNEQFF. Combining the CDR3 with reference TRBV5-1 and TRBJ2-1 gives the whole variable domain KAGVTQTPRYLIKTRGQQVTLSCSPISGHRSVSWYQQTPGQGLQFLFEYFSETQRNKGNFPGRFSGRQFSNSRSEMNVSTLELGDSALYLCASSLSGQTYNEQFFGPGTRLTVL.

The chain links TRBV5-6 to TRBJ1-3, with a weak D call TRBD1 (5 bases). Trimming cost V 1 base and J 6 bases, with 14 bases left between them. This CDR3 contains 15 residues. Germline values: CDR1 SGHDT, CDR2 YYEEEE. As DNA, the CDR3 is TGTGCCAGCAGCTTGTGGTCAGGGTCTTCAAACACCATATATTTT. Amino acids: CASSLWSGSSNTIYF. Filled out from reference TRBV5-6 and TRBJ1-3, the complete variable domain reads DAGVTQSPTHLIKTRGQQVTLRCSPKSGHDTVSWYQQALGQGPQFIFQYYEEEERQRGNFPDRFSGHQFPNYSSELNVNALLLGDSALYLCASSLWSGSSNTIYFGEGSWLTVV.

The chain is built from TRBV24-1 and TRBJ2-4; no definite D call. Germline assignment: CDR1 KGHDR and CDR2 SFDVKD. Trimming shortened V by 5 bases and J by 3 bases, and 13 bases separated the two germline ends. There are 15 residues in the CDR3. The DNA for the CDR3 is TGTGCCACCAGTGGGCCGGTCGGCGACAAAAACATTCAGTACTTC. It is translated as CATSGPVGDKNIQYF.

This clone has a single count. The V call is TRBV11-2, the J call TRBJ1-1, with D perhaps matching TRBD1 (6 bases). From germline, CDR1 is SGHAT and CDR2 FQNNGV. The CDR3 has 15 residues. Trimming left V 1 base short and J 5 bases short, with 14 bases between. The CDR3 spells CASSLVGGGYTEAFF. CDR3 bases: TGTGCCAGCAGCTTAGTAGGAGGGGGATATACTGAAGCTTTCTTT.

CDR3 coding DNA: TGCGCCAGCGAATTAATTCCGGGACAGGGTGATGCAGATACGCAGTATTTT. Translation gives CASELIPGQGDADTQYF. The chain links TRBV5-1 to TRBJ2-3; TRBD1 agrees at 9 bases. The CDR3 has 17 residues. The J segment lost 4 bases and the V segment lost 7 bases, leaving 16 bases of the junction unmatched. Germline loops: CDR1 SGHRS, CDR2 YFSETQ.